This T cell receptor beta chain was recorded in a study of OX40 agonist ivuxolimab in advanced cancers. The CDR3 extends over 16 amino acids. V was shortened by 1 base and J by 0 bases, with 12 bases between the two germline ends. The germline V gene has CDR1 ENHRY and CDR2 SYGVKD. This clone has more than one count but fewer than ten. Measured with immunoSEQ multiplex PCR; TCRdb has only the in-frame clones, and not every one. The data show approximately 20,000 clones, around 77% seen once. The clonotype comes from an adult with an advanced solid tumor such as melanoma, head and neck, liver or kidney cancer. Sequences were derived from CD4+ or CD8+ T cells sorted from blood, sampled in a trial of the OX40 agonist ivuxolimab. This rearrangement joins TRBV10-3 to TRBJ1-1; a possible D gene is TRBD1 (5 bases). DNA for the CDR3: TGTGCCATCAGTGAGTGGACGACAGAGGTGAACACTGAAGCTTTCTTT. Its protein product is CAISEWTTEVNTEAFF.